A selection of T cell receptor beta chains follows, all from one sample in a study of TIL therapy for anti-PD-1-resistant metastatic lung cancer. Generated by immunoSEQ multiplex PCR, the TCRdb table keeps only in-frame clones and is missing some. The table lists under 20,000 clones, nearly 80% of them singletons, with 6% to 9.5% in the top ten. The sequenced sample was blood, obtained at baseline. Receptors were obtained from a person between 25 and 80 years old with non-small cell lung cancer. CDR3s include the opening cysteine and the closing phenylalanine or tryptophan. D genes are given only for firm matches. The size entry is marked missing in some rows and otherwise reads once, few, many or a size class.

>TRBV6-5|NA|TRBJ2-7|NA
CASSYDLRGGSNEQYF
TGTGCCAGCAGTTACGACCTACGAGGGGGTAGTAACGAGCAGTACTTC
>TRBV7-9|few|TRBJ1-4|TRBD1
CASSLGHRGNEKLFF
TGTGCCAGCAGCTTAGGACACAGGGGAAATGAAAAACTGTTTTTT
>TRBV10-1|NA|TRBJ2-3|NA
CASSAGPTDTQYF
TGCGCCAGCAGTGCGGGGCCCACAGATACGCAGTATTTT
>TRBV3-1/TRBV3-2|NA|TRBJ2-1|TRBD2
CASSQRGGNNEQFF
TGTGCCAGCAGCCAACGGGGGGGGAACAATGAGCAGTTCTTC
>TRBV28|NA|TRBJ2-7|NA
CASRKDPGQPYEQYF
TGTGCCAGCAGGAAAGATCCGGGCCAACCGTACGAGCAGTACTTC
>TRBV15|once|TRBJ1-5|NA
CATSRDDSQPQHF
TGTGCCACCAGCAGAGATGATAGTCAGCCCCAGCATTTT
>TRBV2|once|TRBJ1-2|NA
CASSRGGDSIGYTF
TGTGCCAGCAGTAGGGGCGGGGACTCAATTGGCTACACCTTC
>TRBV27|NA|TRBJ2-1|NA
CASTGGLRQDEQFF
TGTGCCAGCACGGGGGGCCTCAGACAGGATGAGCAGTTCTTC
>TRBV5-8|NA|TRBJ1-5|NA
CASSLTRHSNQPQHF
TGTGCCAGCAGCCTGACCCGGCATAGCAATCAGCCCCAGCATTTT
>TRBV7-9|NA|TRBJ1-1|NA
CASSSEGTGTEAFF
TGTGCCAGCAGCTCCGAAGGGACGGGCACTGAAGCTTTCTTT
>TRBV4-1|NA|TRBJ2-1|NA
CASSREGGGSYNEQFF
TGCGCCAGCAGCCGAGAGGGGGGAGGGTCCTACAATGAGCAGTTCTTC
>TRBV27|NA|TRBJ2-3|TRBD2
CASSLEGLAGVTQYF
TGTGCCAGCAGTTTAGAAGGACTAGCGGGAGTTACGCAGTATTTT